This T cell receptor beta chain was captured by sequencing in a study of vaccination and CD4 T cells after COVID-19. On this clonotype: What it binds is unknown.

Oncomine TCR Beta short-read sequencing was applied to DNA from cultured CD4+ T cells. TCRdb recomputed calls from the PCR reads with MiXCR, one row per CDR3 protein. This table has approximately 12,000 distinct CDR3 sequences, around 59% appearing once. As to treatment: approximately nine-day PBMC culture with coronavirus spike peptide pools or control peptides (ViraFEST assay). V was clipped by 3 bases and J by 3 bases, with 8 bases between them. The CDR3 has 13 amino acids. Per germline, CDR1 MNHNS and CDR2 SASEGT. Material for sequencing was CD4+ T cells from blood, cultured in vitro. V usage is TRBV6-1 and J usage is TRBJ1-1; no clear D gene. This sequence originates from a human donor who had recovered from COVID-19. Here the CDR3 reads CASSERGDTEAFF. CDR3 nucleotide sequence: TGTGCCAGCAGTGAGCGGGGTGACACTGAAGCTTTCTTT.